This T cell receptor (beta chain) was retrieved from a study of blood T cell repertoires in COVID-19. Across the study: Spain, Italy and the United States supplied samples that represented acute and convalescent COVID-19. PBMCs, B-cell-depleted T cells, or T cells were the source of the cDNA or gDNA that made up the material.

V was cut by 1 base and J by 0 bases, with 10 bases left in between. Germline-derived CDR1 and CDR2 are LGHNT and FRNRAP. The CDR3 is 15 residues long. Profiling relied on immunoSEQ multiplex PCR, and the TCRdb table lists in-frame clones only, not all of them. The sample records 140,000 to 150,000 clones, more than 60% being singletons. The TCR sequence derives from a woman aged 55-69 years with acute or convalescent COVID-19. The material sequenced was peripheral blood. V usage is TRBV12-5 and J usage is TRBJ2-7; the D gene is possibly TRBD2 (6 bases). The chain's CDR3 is CASGLAGLTSYEQYF. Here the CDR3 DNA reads TGTGCTAGTGGTTTGGCGGGACTTACCTCCTACGAGCAGTACTTC.